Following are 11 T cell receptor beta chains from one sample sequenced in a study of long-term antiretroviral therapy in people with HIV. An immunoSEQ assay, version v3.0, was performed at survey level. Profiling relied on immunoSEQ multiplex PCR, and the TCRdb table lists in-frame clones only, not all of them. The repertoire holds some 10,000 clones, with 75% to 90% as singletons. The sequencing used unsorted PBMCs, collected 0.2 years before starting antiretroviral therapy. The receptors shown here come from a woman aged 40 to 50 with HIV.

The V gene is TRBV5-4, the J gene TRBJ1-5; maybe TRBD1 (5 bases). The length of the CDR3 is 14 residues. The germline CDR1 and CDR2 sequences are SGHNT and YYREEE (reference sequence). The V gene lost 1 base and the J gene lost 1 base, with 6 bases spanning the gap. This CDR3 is CASSLQGSNQPQHF. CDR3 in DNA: TGTGCCAGCAGCTTGCAGGGAAGCAATCAGCCCCAGCATTTT.

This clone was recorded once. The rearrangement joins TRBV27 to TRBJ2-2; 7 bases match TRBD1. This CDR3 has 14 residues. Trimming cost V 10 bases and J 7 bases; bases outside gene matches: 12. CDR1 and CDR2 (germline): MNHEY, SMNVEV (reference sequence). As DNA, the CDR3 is TGTGCCACGTCTAGGACAGGTTTCGGCGGGGAGCTGTTTTTT. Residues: CATSRTGFGGELFF.

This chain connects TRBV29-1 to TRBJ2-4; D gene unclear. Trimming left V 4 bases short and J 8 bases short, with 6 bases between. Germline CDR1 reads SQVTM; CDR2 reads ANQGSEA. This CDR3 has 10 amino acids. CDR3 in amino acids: CSVVQHIQYF. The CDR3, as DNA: TGCAGCGTTGTGCAACACATTCAGTACTTC. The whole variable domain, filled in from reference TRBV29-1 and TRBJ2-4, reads SAVISQKPSRDICQRGTSLTIQCQVDSQVTMMFWYRQQPGQSLTLIATANQGSEATYESGFVIDKFPISRPNLTFSTLTVSNMSPEDSSIYLCSVVQHIQYFGAGTRLSVL.

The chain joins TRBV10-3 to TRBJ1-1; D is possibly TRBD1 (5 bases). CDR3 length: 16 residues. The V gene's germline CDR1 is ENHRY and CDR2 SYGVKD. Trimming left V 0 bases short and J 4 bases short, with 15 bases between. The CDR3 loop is CAISESGGGGSTEAFF. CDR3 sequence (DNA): TGTGCCATCAGTGAGTCTGGTGGTGGGGGGAGCACTGAAGCTTTCTTT.

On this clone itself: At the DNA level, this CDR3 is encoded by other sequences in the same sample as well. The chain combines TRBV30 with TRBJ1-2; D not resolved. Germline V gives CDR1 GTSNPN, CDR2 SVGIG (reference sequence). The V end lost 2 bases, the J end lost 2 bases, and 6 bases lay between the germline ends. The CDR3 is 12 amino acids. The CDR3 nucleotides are TGTGCCTGGAGTACACAAAACTATGGCTACACCTTC. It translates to CAWSTQNYGYTF.

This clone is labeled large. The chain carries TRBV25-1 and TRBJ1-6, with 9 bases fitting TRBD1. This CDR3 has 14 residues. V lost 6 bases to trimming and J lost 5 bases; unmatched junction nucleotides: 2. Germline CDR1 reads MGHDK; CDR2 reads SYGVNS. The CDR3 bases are TGTGCCAGCAGCTGGGACAGGGATAATTCACCCCTCCACTTT. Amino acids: CASSWDRDNSPLHF.

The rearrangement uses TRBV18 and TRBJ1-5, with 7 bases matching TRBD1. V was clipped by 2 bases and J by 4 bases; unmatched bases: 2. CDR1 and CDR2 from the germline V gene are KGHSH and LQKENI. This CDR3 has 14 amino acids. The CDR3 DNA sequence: TGTGCCAGCTCACCAGGACAGGCTAATCAGCCCCAGCATTTT. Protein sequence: CASSPGQANQPQHF.

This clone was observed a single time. The DNA of the CDR3 is TGTGCCAGCAGCCGCAGGGGCACTGAAGCTTTCTTT. This codes for CASSRRGTEAFF. The J gene is TRBJ1-1, the V gene TRBV6-5, with D perhaps matching TRBD1 (6 bases). With 6 bases removed from V and 4 bases from J, the gap between germline ends came to 9 bases. Germline CDR1 is MNHEY and CDR2 is SVGAGI. This CDR3 contains 12 residues.

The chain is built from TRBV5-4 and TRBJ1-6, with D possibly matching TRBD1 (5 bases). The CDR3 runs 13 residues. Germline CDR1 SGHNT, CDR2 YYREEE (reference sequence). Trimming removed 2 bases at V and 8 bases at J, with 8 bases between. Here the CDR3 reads CASSFARDSPLHF. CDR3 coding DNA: TGTGCCAGCAGCTTTGCCAGGGATTCACCCCTCCACTTT.

The CDR3 bases are TGCGCCAGCAGCTTGGGTCAGTCACAAGAGACCCAGTACTTC. Translating gives CASSLGQSQETQYF. This chain links TRBV5-1 with TRBJ2-5, with D unclear. CDR1 and CDR2 from the germline V gene are SGHRS and YFSETQ. Trimming shortened V by 0 bases and J by 2 bases, and 8 bases separated the two germline ends. The CDR3 consists of 14 residues.

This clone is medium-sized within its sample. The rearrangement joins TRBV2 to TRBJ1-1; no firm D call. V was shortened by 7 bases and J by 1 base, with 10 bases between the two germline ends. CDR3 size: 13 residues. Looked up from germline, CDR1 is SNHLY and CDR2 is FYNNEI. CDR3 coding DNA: TGTGCCAGCAACGGTGAAAGGAACACTGAAGCTTTCTTT. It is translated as CASNGERNTEAFF.